These T cell receptor beta chains were read from a single sample in a study of T cell repertoires in cytomegalovirus infection. From the reads, TCRdb called clonotypes with MiXCR, one entry per CDR3 protein. The table has some 940,000 distinct CDR3 sequences, approximately 30% seen once. No antigens are known for them. The sample in question was cultured CD8+ T cells from PBMCs, obtained from culture after CMV antigen stimulation. Every receptor here comes from a human donor in good health (CMV status not recorded). Some clones in this sample may be carry-over from other donors' samples. The CDR3 runs from the conserved cysteine through the conserved F or W.

j_call	v_call	cdr3_aa
TRBJ1-5	TRBV7-6	CASSVDGGIQQPQHF
TRBJ2-7	TRBV27	CASSFGLAETYEQYF
TRBJ1-6	TRBV10-3	CAISETGTNSPLHF
TRBJ2-3	TRBV7-6	CASSLGGGVTDTQYF
TRBJ1-4	TRBV4-1	CASSQDWRPTGFATNEKLFF
TRBJ2-1	TRBV11-2	CASCSSWDEQFF
TRBJ2-4	TRBV5-4	CASSQPGQNIQYF
TRBJ1-2	TRBV2	CATGANYGYTF
TRBJ1-2	TRBV7-9	CASSLAGATSNYGYTF
TRBJ1-4	TRBV20-1	CSATDRDSTNEKLFF
TRBJ2-2	TRBV7-2	CASSSRQPEGGELFF
TRBJ2-3	TRBV10-3	CAIRQVGGYSTDTQYF
TRBJ2-3	TRBV9	CASSVAGGWADTQYF
TRBJ2-5	TRBV6-6	CASTEGRPETQYF
TRBJ1-2	TRBV27	CASSPGMLNYGYTF
TRBJ2-1	TRBV7-6	CASSSTENNEQFF
TRBJ2-3	TRBV7-8	CASSLGGLLSTDTQYF
TRBJ1-4	TRBV14	CASSPLVGVNEKLFF
TRBJ2-2	TRBV19	CASSVPGDELFF
TRBJ1-1	TRBV6-1	CASSEAWGHLQDTEAFF